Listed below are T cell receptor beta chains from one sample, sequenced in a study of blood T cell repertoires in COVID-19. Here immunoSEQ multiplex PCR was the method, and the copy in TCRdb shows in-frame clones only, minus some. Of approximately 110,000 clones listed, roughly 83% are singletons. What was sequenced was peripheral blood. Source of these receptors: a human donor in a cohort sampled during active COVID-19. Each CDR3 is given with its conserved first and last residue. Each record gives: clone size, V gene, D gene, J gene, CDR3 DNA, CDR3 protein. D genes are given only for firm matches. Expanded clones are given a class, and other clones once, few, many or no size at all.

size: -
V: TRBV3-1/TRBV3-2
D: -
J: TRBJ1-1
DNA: TGTGCCAGCAGCCAAAAAGGGGCAGGGGCGAACACTGAAGCTTTCTTT
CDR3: CASSQKGAGANTEAFF

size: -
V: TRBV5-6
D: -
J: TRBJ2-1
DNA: TGTGCCAGCAGCTTGAGTGGCGGCGGCTCCTACAATGAGCAGTTCTTC
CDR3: CASSLSGGGSYNEQFF

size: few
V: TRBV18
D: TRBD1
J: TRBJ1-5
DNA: TGTGCCAGCTCACCGGACAGGGAAGGTCAGCCCCAGCATTTT
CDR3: CASSPDREGQPQHF

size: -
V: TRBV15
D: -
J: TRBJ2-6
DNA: TGTGCCACCAGCTTCCCGCCCGGGAGCTCTGGGGCCAACGTCCTGACTTTC
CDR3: CATSFPPGSSGANVLTF

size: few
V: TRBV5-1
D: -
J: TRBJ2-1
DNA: TGCGCCAGCAGCTTACTTTTTTCGTCGGGTGAGCAGTTCTTC
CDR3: CASSLLFSSGEQFF

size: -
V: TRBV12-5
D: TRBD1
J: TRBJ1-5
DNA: TGTGCTAGTGGGGGGACAGGGGGAAGCAATCAGCCCCAGCATTTT
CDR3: CASGGTGGSNQPQHF

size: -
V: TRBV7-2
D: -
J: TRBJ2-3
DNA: TGTGCCAGCAGCTTAAGGACAACCCGCACAGATACGCAGTATTTT
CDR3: CASSLRTTRTDTQYF

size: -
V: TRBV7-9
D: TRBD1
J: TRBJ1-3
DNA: TGTGCCAGCAGCTTAGCCGGGACAGGGAGAAACACCATATATTTT
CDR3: CASSLAGTGRNTIYF

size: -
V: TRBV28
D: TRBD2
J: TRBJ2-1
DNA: TGTGCCAGCAGTTCTCCGGTTAGCGGGAGGGCCAATGAGCAGTTCTTC
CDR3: CASSSPVSGRANEQFF

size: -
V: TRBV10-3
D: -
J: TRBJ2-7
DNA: TGTGCCATCAGTGATGGCACCAGACTATACTTC
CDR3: CAISDGTRLYF

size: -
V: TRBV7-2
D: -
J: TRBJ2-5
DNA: TGTGCCAGCAGCTTAGCCCGCCAGGCCCAGTACTTC
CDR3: CASSLARQAQYF

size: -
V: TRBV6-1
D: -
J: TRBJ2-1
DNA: TGTGCCAGCAGTGATGGACAGTATTACAATGAGCAGTTCTTC
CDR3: CASSDGQYYNEQFF